The entry below describes one T cell receptor beta chain. Its specificity is unknown. The protocol was immunoSEQ multiplex PCR, while the TCRdb copy is restricted to in-frame clones and leaves out a portion. The data show about 120,000 clones, roughly 94% seen once. Before surgery, patients took at least one anti-epileptic drug. The germline V and J ends were trimmed by 3 bases and 6 bases, with 12 bases remaining between them. CDR1 and CDR2 (germline): SNHLY, FYNNEI. The CDR3 totals 14 residues. This entry comes from a study of brain T cells in children with intractable seizures. Study-level results: Viral specificity was inferred only from CDR3 similarity; HCMV serostatus was unknown. Absence of clones before surgery may stem from lower sequencing depth.

J is TRBJ2-1 and V is TRBV2; tentatively, D is TRBD1 or TRBD2 (5 bases each). Source: peripheral blood, taken at surgery. This receptor was obtained from a boy under two years old with hemimegalencephaly and intractable seizures. Here the CDR3 reads CASSDVRGPNEQFF. The CDR3 nucleotides read TGTGCCAGCAGTGATGTCCGGGGCCCCAATGAGCAGTTCTTC.